This record concerns one T cell receptor beta chain sequence. The data stem from a study of blood T cell repertoires in COVID-19. Across the study: The origin of the acute and convalescent COVID-19 samples was the United States, Italy and Spain.

The CDR3 has 15 residues. V trimming: 1 base; J trimming: 4 bases; junction bases outside the gene matches: 6. CDR1 is KGHDR and CDR2 is SFDVKD in the germline V gene. Assay used: immunoSEQ multiplex PCR; TCRdb lists only in-frame clones, some missing. The table lists about 220,000 clones, around 81% of them singletons. This clonotype originated in a woman aged 70 to 79 with acute or convalescent COVID-19. Input material: peripheral blood. The chain uses TRBV24-1 and TRBJ2-7, with TRBD1 matching over 7 bases. DNA for the CDR3: TGTGCCACCAGTGATTTAACAGGGGATGTGTACGAGCAGTACTTC. This encodes CATSDLTGDVYEQYF.